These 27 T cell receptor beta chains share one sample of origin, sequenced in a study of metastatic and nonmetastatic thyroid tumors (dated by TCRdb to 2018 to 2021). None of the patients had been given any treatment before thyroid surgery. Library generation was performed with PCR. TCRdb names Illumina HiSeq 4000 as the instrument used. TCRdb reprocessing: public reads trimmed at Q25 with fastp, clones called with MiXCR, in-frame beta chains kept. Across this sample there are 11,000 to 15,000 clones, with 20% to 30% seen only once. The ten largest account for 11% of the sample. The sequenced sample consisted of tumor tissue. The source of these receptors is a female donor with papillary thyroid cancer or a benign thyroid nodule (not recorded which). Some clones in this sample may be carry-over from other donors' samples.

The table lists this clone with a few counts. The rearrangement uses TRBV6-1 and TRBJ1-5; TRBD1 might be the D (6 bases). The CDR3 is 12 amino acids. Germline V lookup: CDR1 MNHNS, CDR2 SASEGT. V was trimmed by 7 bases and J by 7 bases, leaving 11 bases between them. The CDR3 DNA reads TGTGCCAGCACTGGGGGCAGCCAGCCCCAGCATTTT. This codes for CASTGGSQPQHF.

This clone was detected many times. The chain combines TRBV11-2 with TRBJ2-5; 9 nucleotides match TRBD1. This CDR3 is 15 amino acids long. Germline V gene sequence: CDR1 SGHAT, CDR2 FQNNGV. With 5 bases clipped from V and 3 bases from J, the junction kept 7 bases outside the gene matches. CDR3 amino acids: CASSHSRTGEETQYF. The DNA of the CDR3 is TGTGCCAGCAGCCACTCCCGGACAGGGGAAGAGACCCAGTACTTC. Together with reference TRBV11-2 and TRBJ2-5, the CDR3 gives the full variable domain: EAGVAQSPRYKIIEKRQSVAFWCNPISGHATLYWYQQILGQGPKLLIQFQNNGVVDDSQLPKDRFSAERLKGVDSTLKIQPAKLEDSAVYLCASSHSRTGEETQYFGPGTRLLVL.

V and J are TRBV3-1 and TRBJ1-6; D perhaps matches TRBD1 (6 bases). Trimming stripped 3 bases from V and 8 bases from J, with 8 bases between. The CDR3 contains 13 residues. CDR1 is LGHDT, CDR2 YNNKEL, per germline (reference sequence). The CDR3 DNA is TGTGCCAGCAGCCACCCAGGGGATTCACCCCTCCACTTT. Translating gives CASSHPGDSPLHF.

Here the CDR3 DNA reads TGCAGTGCAACAAACAGGTGGGCCTTCTACGAGCAGTACTTC. Translation gives CSATNRWAFYEQYF. The gene calls are TRBV20-1 and TRBJ2-7, with D perhaps TRBD1 (5 bases). Germline V gene data show CDR1 as DFQATT and CDR2 as SNEGSKA (reference sequence). V gave up 6 bases and J gave up 3 bases, with 18 bases separating them. The CDR3 is made up of 14 amino acids.

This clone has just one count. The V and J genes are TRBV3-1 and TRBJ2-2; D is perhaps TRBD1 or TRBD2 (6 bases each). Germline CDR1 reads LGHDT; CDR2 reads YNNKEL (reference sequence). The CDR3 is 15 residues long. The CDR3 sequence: CFSSQLQGGIGELFF. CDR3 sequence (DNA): TGTTTCAGCAGCCAGCTGCAAGGGGGGATCGGGGAGCTGTTTTTT. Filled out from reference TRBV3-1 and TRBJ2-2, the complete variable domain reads DTAVSQTPKYLVTQMGNDKSIKCEQNLGHDTMYWYKQDSKKFLKIMFSYNNKELIINETVPNRFSPKSPDKAHLNLHINSLELGDSAVYFCFSSQLQGGIGELFFGEGSRLTVL.

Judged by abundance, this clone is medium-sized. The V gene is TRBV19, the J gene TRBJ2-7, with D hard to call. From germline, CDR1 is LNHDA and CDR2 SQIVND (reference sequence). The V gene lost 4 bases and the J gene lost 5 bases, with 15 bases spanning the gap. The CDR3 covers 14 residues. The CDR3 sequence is CASSTLDSLNEQYF. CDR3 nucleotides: TGTGCCAGTAGTACCCTCGATAGCTTGAACGAGCAGTACTTC.

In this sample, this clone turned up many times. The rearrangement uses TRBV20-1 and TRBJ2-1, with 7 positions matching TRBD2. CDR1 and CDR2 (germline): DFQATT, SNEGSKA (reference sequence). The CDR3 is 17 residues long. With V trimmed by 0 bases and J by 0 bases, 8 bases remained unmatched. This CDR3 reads CSARDHGRGISYNEQFF. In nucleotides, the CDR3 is TGCAGTGCTAGAGACCACGGGCGGGGGATCTCCTACAATGAGCAGTTCTTC.

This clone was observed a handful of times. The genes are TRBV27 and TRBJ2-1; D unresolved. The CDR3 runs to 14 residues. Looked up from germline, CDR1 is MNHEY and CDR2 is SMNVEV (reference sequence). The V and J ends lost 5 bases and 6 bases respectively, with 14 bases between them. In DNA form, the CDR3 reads TGTGCCAGCAGTCCAATCGGTATTGGCAATGAGCAGTTCTTC. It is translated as CASSPIGIGNEQFF.

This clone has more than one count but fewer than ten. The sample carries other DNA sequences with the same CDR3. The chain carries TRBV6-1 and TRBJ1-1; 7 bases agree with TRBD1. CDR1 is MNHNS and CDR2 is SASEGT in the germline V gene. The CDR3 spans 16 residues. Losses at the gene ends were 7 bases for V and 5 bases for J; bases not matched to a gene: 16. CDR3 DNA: TGTGCCAGCATGGGAAAGGGGGCCCCTCTCGTAACTGAAGCTTTCTTT. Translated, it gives CASMGKGAPLVTEAFF.

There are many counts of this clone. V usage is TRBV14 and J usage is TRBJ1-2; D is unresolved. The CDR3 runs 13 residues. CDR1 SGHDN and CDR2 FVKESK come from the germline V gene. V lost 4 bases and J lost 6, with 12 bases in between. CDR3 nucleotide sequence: TGTGCCAGCAGCCGGGCAGGCGAACATGGCTACACCTTC. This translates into CASSRAGEHGYTF.

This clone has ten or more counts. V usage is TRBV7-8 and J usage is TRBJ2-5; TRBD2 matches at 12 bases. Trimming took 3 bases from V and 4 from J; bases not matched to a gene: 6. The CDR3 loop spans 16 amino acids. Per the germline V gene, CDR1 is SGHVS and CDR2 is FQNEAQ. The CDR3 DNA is TGTGCCAGCAGCTTGGGGAGACTAGCGGGAGTAGAGACCCAGTACTTC. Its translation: CASSLGRLAGVETQYF.

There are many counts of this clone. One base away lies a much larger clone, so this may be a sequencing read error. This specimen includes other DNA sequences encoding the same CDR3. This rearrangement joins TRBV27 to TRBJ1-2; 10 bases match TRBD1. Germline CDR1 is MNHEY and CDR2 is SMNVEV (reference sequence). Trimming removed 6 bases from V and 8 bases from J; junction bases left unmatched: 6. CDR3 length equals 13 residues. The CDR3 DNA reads TGTGCCAGCAGGGACCGGGACAGGGGCGGCTACACCTTC. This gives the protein CASRDRDRGGYTF.

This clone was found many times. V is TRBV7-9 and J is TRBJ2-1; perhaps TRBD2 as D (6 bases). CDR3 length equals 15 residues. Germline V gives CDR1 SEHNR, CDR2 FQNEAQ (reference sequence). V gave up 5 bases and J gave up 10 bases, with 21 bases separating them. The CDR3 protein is CASSPMAGIVGEQFF. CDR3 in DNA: TGTGCCAGCAGCCCAATGGCGGGAATCGTTGGGGAGCAGTTCTTC.

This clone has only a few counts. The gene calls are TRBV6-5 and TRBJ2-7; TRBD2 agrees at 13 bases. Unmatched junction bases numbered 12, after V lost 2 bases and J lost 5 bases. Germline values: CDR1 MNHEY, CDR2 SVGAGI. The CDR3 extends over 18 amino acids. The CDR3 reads CASSYTRTSGRFGDEQYF. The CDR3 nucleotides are TGTGCCAGCAGTTACACTAGGACTAGCGGGAGATTTGGCGACGAGCAGTACTTC.

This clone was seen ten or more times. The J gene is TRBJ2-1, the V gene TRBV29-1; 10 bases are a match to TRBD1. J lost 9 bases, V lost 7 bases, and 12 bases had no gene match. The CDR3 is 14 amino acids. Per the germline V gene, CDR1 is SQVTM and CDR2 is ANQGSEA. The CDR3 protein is CSAAGTGDVSEQFF. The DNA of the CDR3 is TGCAGCGCTGCCGGGACAGGGGATGTCAGTGAGCAGTTCTTC.

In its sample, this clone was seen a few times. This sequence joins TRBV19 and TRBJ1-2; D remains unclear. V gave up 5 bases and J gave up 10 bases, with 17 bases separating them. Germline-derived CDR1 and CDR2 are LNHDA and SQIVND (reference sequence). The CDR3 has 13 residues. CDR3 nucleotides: TGTGCCAGTAGTCTCACGCGTTTGAATGTCTACACCTTC. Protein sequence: CASSLTRLNVYTF.

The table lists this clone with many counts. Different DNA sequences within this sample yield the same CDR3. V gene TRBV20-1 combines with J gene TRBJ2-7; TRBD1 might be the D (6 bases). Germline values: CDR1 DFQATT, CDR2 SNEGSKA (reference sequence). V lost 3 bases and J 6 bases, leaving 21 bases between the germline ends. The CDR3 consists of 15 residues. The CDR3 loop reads CSASSTGSAPSEQYF. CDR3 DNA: TGCAGTGCTAGTTCCACAGGGAGCGCACCCTCCGAGCAGTACTTC.

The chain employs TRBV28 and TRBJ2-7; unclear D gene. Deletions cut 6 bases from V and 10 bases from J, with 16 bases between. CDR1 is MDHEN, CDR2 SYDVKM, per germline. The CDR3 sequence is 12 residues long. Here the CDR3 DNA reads TGTGCCAGCAGCTATGCATCCTACTATCAGTACTTC. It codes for CASSYASYYQYF.

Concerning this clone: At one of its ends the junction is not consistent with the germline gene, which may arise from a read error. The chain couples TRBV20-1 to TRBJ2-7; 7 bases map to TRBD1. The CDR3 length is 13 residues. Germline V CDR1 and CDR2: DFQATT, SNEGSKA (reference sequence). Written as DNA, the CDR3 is TGCGGTGCTAGTCGACAGGGCAGCTACGAGCAGTACTTC. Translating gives CGASRQGSYEQYF.

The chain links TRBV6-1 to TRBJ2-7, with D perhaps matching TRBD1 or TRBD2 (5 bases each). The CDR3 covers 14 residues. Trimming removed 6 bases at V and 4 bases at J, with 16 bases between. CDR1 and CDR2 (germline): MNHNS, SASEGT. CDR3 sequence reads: CASSPGRKTYEQYF. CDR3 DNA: TGTGCCAGCAGCCCGGGACGGAAAACATACGAGCAGTACTTC.

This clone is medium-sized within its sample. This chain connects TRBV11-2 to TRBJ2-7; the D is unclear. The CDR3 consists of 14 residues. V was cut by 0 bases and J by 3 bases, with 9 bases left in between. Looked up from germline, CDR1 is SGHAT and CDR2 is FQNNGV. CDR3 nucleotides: TGTGCCAGCAGCTTAGACGGAAGGGTCTACGAGCAGTACTTC. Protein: CASSLDGRVYEQYF.

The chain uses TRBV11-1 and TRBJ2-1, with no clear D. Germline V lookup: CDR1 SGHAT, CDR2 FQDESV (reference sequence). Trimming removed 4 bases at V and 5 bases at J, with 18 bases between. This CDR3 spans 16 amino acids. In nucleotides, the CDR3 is TGTGCCAGCAGCTGGGATGGGCCGGCAGAAAACAATGAGCAGTTCTTC. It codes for CASSWDGPAENNEQFF. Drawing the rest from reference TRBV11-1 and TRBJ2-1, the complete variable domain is EAEVAQSPRYKITEKSQAVAFWCDPISGHATLYWYRQILGQGPELLVQFQDESVVDDSQLPKDRFSAERLKGVDSTLKIQPAELGDSAMYLCASSWDGPAENNEQFFGPGTRLTVL.

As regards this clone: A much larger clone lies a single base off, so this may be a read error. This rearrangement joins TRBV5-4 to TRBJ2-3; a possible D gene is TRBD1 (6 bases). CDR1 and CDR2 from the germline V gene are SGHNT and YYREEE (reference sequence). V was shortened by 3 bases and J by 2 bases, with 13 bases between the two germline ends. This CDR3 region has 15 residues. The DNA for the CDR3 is TGTGCCAGCAGCTACGAGGGACACCTCACAGATACGCAGTATTTT. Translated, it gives CASSYEGHLTDTQYF.

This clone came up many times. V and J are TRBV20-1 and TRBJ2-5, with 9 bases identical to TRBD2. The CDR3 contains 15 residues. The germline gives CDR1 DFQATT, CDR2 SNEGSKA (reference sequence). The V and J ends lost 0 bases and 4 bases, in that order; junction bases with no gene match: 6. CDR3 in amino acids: CSARDPTSGRETQYF. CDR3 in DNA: TGCAGTGCTAGAGACCCGACTAGCGGACGAGAGACCCAGTACTTC.

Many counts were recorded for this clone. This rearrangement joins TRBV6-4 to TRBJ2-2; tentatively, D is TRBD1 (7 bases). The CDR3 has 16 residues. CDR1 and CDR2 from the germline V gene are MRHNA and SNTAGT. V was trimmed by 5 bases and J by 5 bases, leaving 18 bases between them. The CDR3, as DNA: TGTGCCAGCAGTTACGGACAGGAGGGAAGGACCGGGGAGCTGTTTTTT. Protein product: CASSYGQEGRTGELFF.

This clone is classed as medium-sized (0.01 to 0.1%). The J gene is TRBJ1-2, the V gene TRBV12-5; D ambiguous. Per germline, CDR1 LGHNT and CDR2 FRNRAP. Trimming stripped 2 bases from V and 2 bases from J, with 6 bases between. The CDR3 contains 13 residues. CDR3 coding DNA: TGTGCTAGTGGTTTGACAGAAAACTATGGCTACACCTTC. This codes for CASGLTENYGYTF.

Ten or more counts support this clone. The CDR3 DNA reads TGTGCCAGCAGCTCACTACAGGGGGCGCAGGATACGCAGTATTTT. It yields the protein CASSSLQGAQDTQYF. This chain connects TRBV5-6 to TRBJ2-3; 9 bases are shared with TRBD1. CDR1 is SGHDT and CDR2 is YYEEEE in the germline V gene. The V segment lost 3 bases and the J segment 6 bases; nucleotides outside the gene matches: 8. CDR3 length: 15 residues.